These T cell receptor beta chains were read from a single sample in a study of blood T cells in healthy people across ages. TCRdb processed the 5' RACE reads anew with MiXCR; each CDR3 protein has one entry. The sample yields 1.2 million to 1.5 million distinct CDR3 sequences, approximately 40% seen once. Sequenced sample: blood. The receptors originated from a woman aged 18-29 years in good health. Each CDR3 is given with its conserved first and last residue. D genes are given only for firm matches. Clone size is stated in some rows and not others, as once, few, many or a class when expanded.

clone size: .
J gene: TRBJ2-5
V gene: TRBV18
D gene: .
CDR3 DNA: TGTGCCAGCTCACCCCAAGACTCAAAGGGGGAGACCCAGTACTTC
CDR3 protein: CASSPQDSKGETQYF

clone size: .
J gene: TRBJ2-6
V gene: TRBV12-3/TRBV12-4
D gene: .
CDR3 DNA: TGTGCCAGCAGGGTACTAGGTACTGGGGCCAACGTCCTGACTTTC
CDR3 protein: CASRVLGTGANVLTF

clone size: .
J gene: TRBJ1-3
V gene: TRBV7-8
D gene: .
CDR3 DNA: TGTGCCAGCAGCATCCAACTGAGCTCTGGAAACACCATATATTTT
CDR3 protein: CASSIQLSSGNTIYF

clone size: few
J gene: TRBJ2-7
V gene: TRBV27
D gene: .
CDR3 DNA: TGTGCCAGCAGCCCGTTGGCAGGTGGCGAGCAGTACTTC
CDR3 protein: CASSPLAGGEQYF

clone size: few
J gene: TRBJ1-2
V gene: TRBV20-1
D gene: .
CDR3 DNA: TGCAGTGCTAGAGATGTAACCGACACCCTCTATGGCTACACCTTC
CDR3 protein: CSARDVTDTLYGYTF

clone size: few
J gene: TRBJ2-2
V gene: TRBV29-1
D gene: TRBD1
CDR3 DNA: TGCAGCGTGGACAGGGGGCAGGGAAGCACCGGGGAGCTGTTTTTT
CDR3 protein: CSVDRGQGSTGELFF

clone size: .
J gene: TRBJ2-1
V gene: TRBV5-1
D gene: TRBD2
CDR3 DNA: TGCGCCAGCAGCCTGAGACTAGCGGGGGCCCACAATGAGCAGTTCTTC
CDR3 protein: CASSLRLAGAHNEQFF

clone size: .
J gene: TRBJ1-6
V gene: TRBV4-1
D gene: .
CDR3 DNA: TGCGCCAGCAGCCAAGAAGTGGGGGCCATCGATTCACCCCTCCACTTT
CDR3 protein: CASSQEVGAIDSPLHF

clone size: .
J gene: TRBJ2-3
V gene: TRBV4-1
D gene: TRBD2
CDR3 DNA: TGCGCCAGCAGCCAGTCCGGGACTAGCGGAGGCACAGATACGCAGTATTTT
CDR3 protein: CASSQSGTSGGTDTQYF

clone size: .
J gene: TRBJ1-1
V gene: TRBV29-1
D gene: .
CDR3 DNA: TGCAGCGCCCCGGGGGCTTTCTTT
CDR3 protein: CSAPGAFF

clone size: few
J gene: TRBJ2-1
V gene: TRBV28
D gene: .
CDR3 DNA: TGTGCCAGCAGTTATAGGGAATCCTACAATGAGCAGTTCTTC
CDR3 protein: CASSYRESYNEQFF

clone size: .
J gene: TRBJ1-2
V gene: TRBV18
D gene: .
CDR3 DNA: TGTGCCAGCTCACCACAAGGGTTTGGCTACACCTTC
CDR3 protein: CASSPQGFGYTF

clone size: .
J gene: TRBJ1-1
V gene: TRBV20-1
D gene: TRBD1
CDR3 DNA: TGCAGTGCTAGATCCGGGGGACAGGCCACTGAAGCTTTCTTT
CDR3 protein: CSARSGGQATEAFF

clone size: few
J gene: TRBJ2-7
V gene: TRBV7-9
D gene: TRBD2
CDR3 DNA: TGTGCCAGCAGCTCCGGACTAGCGGAAAGCTCCTACGAGCAGTACTTC
CDR3 protein: CASSSGLAESSYEQYF

clone size: .
J gene: TRBJ2-7
V gene: TRBV24-1
D gene: TRBD2
CDR3 DNA: TGTGCCACCAGTGTTGGCGGGGGGTCTGGTGAGCAGTACTTC
CDR3 protein: CATSVGGGSGEQYF

clone size: .
J gene: TRBJ2-2
V gene: TRBV6-2/TRBV6-3
D gene: .
CDR3 DNA: TGTGCCAGCAGTTACTCACTGATACAGGGAAACGGGGAGCTGTTTTTT
CDR3 protein: CASSYSLIQGNGELFF

clone size: .
J gene: TRBJ2-1
V gene: TRBV4-1
D gene: TRBD2
CDR3 DNA: TGCGCCAGCAGCTTGGGGCCTCTTACGGGACTAGCGGGAAACAATGAGCAGTTCTTC
CDR3 protein: CASSLGPLTGLAGNNEQFF

clone size: .
J gene: TRBJ1-4
V gene: TRBV7-8
D gene: .
CDR3 DNA: TGTGCCAGCAGCTTACAGAGGCGGGGAGAAAAACTGTTTTTT
CDR3 protein: CASSLQRRGEKLFF

clone size: .
J gene: TRBJ2-1
V gene: TRBV5-1
D gene: .
CDR3 DNA: TGCGCCAGCAGCTCCACCACAACCACACTAAATGAGCAGTTCTTC
CDR3 protein: CASSSTTTTLNEQFF

clone size: .
J gene: TRBJ1-2
V gene: TRBV12-3/TRBV12-4
D gene: TRBD1
CDR3 DNA: TGTGCCAGCAAAAGGCTGACAGGGTATGGCTACACCTTC
CDR3 protein: CASKRLTGYGYTF

clone size: .
J gene: TRBJ1-1
V gene: TRBV5-1
D gene: TRBD1
CDR3 DNA: TGCGCCAGCGGCTTGTTACCGACGGGACAGGGGGACACTGAAGCTTTCTTT
CDR3 protein: CASGLLPTGQGDTEAFF

clone size: .
J gene: TRBJ1-2
V gene: TRBV10-3
D gene: .
CDR3 DNA: TGTGCCCTCAGTGACGGTTTCCGAAATGGCTACACCTTC
CDR3 protein: CALSDGFRNGYTF

clone size: few
J gene: TRBJ1-2
V gene: TRBV29-1
D gene: TRBD1
CDR3 DNA: TGCAGCGTTGATCCCCAGGGGGATGGCTACACCTTC
CDR3 protein: CSVDPQGDGYTF

clone size: .
J gene: TRBJ2-1
V gene: TRBV29-1
D gene: TRBD1
CDR3 DNA: TGCAGCGGACGAGACAGGGGCACCTACAATGAGCAGTTCTTC
CDR3 protein: CSGRDRGTYNEQFF

clone size: .
J gene: TRBJ1-5
V gene: TRBV6-2/TRBV6-3
D gene: TRBD1
CDR3 DNA: TGTGCCAGCAGTCACCAACAGGGGAGCAATCAGCCCCAGCATTTT
CDR3 protein: CASSHQQGSNQPQHF

clone size: .
J gene: TRBJ2-3
V gene: TRBV20-1
D gene: TRBD1
CDR3 DNA: TGCAGCTCGGGACAGGGGGGGATAGATACGCAGTATTTT
CDR3 protein: CSSGQGGIDTQYF

clone size: few
J gene: TRBJ2-1
V gene: TRBV6-6
D gene: .
CDR3 DNA: TGTGCCAGCGGGGGAGCTGAGCAGTTCTTC
CDR3 protein: CASGGAEQFF

clone size: .
J gene: TRBJ1-6
V gene: TRBV27
D gene: .
CDR3 DNA: TGTGCCAGCAGGGTAGCCGAGGGAAACTATAATTCACCCCTCCACTTT
CDR3 protein: CASRVAEGNYNSPLHF

clone size: .
J gene: TRBJ2-3
V gene: TRBV24-1
D gene: .
CDR3 DNA: TGTGCCACCAGTGATAGGGCGGACCCTCAAGGGACGCAGTATTTT
CDR3 protein: CATSDRADPQGTQYF

clone size: .
J gene: TRBJ2-5
V gene: TRBV10-3
D gene: .
CDR3 DNA: TGTGCCATCAGTGACGGGCCCGTGGAGACCCAGTACTTC
CDR3 protein: CAISDGPVETQYF

clone size: .
J gene: TRBJ2-7
V gene: TRBV20-1
D gene: .
CDR3 DNA: TGCAGTGCCACCTACGGGGTTAACGAGCAGTACTTC
CDR3 protein: CSATYGVNEQYF

clone size: .
J gene: TRBJ1-1
V gene: TRBV25-1
D gene: .
CDR3 DNA: TGTGCCAGCAGGCCCCCGACAGTCATGAACACTGAAGCTTTCTTT
CDR3 protein: CASRPPTVMNTEAFF

clone size: .
J gene: TRBJ2-5
V gene: TRBV3-1
D gene: .
CDR3 DNA: TGTGCCAGCAGCCAAGATTCGAGGGGGAATGAGCAGTACTTC
CDR3 protein: CASSQDSRGNEQYF

clone size: few
J gene: TRBJ2-1
V gene: TRBV5-5
D gene: TRBD2
CDR3 DNA: TGTGCCAGCAGCTTGGGGACTAGCGGGATAGACAATGAGCAGTTCTTC
CDR3 protein: CASSLGTSGIDNEQFF

clone size: .
J gene: TRBJ2-5
V gene: TRBV7-7
D gene: .
CDR3 DNA: TGTGCCAGCAGCTTTTCCTCCGGGGTTCAAGAGACCCAGTACTTC
CDR3 protein: CASSFSSGVQETQYF

clone size: .
J gene: TRBJ1-5
V gene: TRBV2
D gene: .
CDR3 DNA: TGTGCCAGCAGTGAAGCGGGTTTGAATCAGCCCCAGCATTTT
CDR3 protein: CASSEAGLNQPQHF

clone size: few
J gene: TRBJ2-1
V gene: TRBV7-9
D gene: .
CDR3 DNA: TGTGCCAGCGGAAAGGGAGGTACCTACAATGAGCAGTTCTTC
CDR3 protein: CASGKGGTYNEQFF

clone size: .
J gene: TRBJ2-7
V gene: TRBV14
D gene: .
CDR3 DNA: TGTGCCAGCAGCCAAGATTCGGGTGGCCATACCTCAAACTACGAGCAGTACTTC
CDR3 protein: CASSQDSGGHTSNYEQYF

clone size: .
J gene: TRBJ2-3
V gene: TRBV20-1
D gene: .
CDR3 DNA: TGCAGTGTCGTCAGCTATAGCACAGATACGCAGTATTTT
CDR3 protein: CSVVSYSTDTQYF

clone size: .
J gene: TRBJ2-7
V gene: TRBV9
D gene: .
CDR3 DNA: TGTGCCAGCAGCGTGGAACAAACCTACAATGAGCAGTACTTC
CDR3 protein: CASSVEQTYNEQYF

clone size: .
J gene: TRBJ2-1
V gene: TRBV11-1
D gene: .
CDR3 DNA: TGTGCCAGCAGCTTACCCGGGGGACCCTACAATGAGCAGTTCTTC
CDR3 protein: CASSLPGGPYNEQFF

clone size: .
J gene: TRBJ1-4
V gene: TRBV2
D gene: TRBD1
CDR3 DNA: TGTGCCGGCGGGGACAGGGGGAATGAAAAACTGTTTTTT
CDR3 protein: CAGGDRGNEKLFF

clone size: few
J gene: TRBJ2-1
V gene: TRBV10-3
D gene: TRBD2
CDR3 DNA: TGTGCCATCAGTGCAGCGGGAGGGCCTAGCAATGAGCAGTTCTTC
CDR3 protein: CAISAAGGPSNEQFF

clone size: .
J gene: TRBJ2-7
V gene: TRBV2
D gene: TRBD2
CDR3 DNA: TGTGCCAGCAGTGTCGGACTAGCTTCGAACGAGCAGTACTTC
CDR3 protein: CASSVGLASNEQYF

clone size: .
J gene: TRBJ2-1
V gene: TRBV9
D gene: .
CDR3 DNA: TGTGCCAGTAGCTCCGAAGAGACCCAGTTCTTC
CDR3 protein: CASSSEETQFF

clone size: .
J gene: TRBJ1-6
V gene: TRBV4-1
D gene: .
CDR3 DNA: TGCGCCAGCAGCCAACGGGCAGGGAGGTCACCCCTCCACTTT
CDR3 protein: CASSQRAGRSPLHF

clone size: few
J gene: TRBJ2-5
V gene: TRBV9
D gene: .
CDR3 DNA: TGTGCCAGCAGCGGCGGCTCGGAGACCCAGTACTTC
CDR3 protein: CASSGGSETQYF

clone size: few
J gene: TRBJ1-5
V gene: TRBV5-1
D gene: TRBD1
CDR3 DNA: TGCGCCAGCAGCTTGGGGACAGGGGAATACCAGCCCCAGCATTTT
CDR3 protein: CASSLGTGEYQPQHF

clone size: .
J gene: TRBJ2-7
V gene: TRBV6-2/TRBV6-3
D gene: TRBD1
CDR3 DNA: TGTGCCAGCAGTCAAGGGACAGCAACTACCGAGCAGTACTTC
CDR3 protein: CASSQGTATTEQYF

clone size: .
J gene: TRBJ1-1
V gene: TRBV11-2
D gene: .
CDR3 DNA: TGTGCCAGCAGCACGGACAGTTATATGAACACTGAAGCTTTCTTT
CDR3 protein: CASSTDSYMNTEAFF